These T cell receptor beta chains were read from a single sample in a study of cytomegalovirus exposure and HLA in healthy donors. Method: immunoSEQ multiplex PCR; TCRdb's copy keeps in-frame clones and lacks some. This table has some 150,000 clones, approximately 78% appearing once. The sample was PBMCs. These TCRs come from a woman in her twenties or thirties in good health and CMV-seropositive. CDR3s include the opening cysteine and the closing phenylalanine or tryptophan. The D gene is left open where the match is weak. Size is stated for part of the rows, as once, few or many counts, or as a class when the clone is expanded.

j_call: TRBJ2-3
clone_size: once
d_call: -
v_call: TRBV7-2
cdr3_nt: TGTGCCAGCAGCTTGGGGCCGGGCACAGATACGCAGTATTTT
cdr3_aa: CASSLGPGTDTQYF

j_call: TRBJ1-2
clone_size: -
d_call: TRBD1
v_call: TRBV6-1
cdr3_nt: TGTGCCAGCAGTGCCAACAGGGGGTATGGCTACACCTTC
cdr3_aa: CASSANRGYGYTF

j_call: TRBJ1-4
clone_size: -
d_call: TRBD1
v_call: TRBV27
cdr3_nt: TGTGCCAGCAGTTCTCCGGGACAGGGGGCTGAAAAACTGTTTTTT
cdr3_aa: CASSSPGQGAEKLFF

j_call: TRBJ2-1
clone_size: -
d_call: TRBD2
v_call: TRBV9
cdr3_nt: TGTGCCAGCAGCGTGGGGACTACCCCCTACAATGAGCAGTTCTTC
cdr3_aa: CASSVGTTPYNEQFF

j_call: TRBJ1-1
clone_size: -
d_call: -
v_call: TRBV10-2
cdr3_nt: TGCGCCAGCAGTGAGGACAGGTACGAAGGAAAAGCTTTCTTT
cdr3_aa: CASSEDRYEGKAFF

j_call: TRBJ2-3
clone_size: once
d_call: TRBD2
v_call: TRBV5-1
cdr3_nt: TGCGCCAGCAGCCCCTACTCGCGGGGGGGCGGAGATACGCAGTATTTT
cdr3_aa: CASSPYSRGGGDTQYF

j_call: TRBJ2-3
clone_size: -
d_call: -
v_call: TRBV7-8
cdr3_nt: TGTGCCAGCAGCTTAGTCACCGGGACTTTCAGAAGCACAGATACGCAGTATTTT
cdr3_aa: CASSLVTGTFRSTDTQYF

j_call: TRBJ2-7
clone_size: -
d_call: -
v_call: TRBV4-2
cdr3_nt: TGTGCCAGCAGCCAAGAGGTAATGGGCCTCACCTACGAGCAGTACTTC
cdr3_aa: CASSQEVMGLTYEQYF

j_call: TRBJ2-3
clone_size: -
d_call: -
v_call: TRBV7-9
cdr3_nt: TGTGCCAGCGGGAGCGATCGCGCCACAGATACGCAGTATTTT
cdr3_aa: CASGSDRATDTQYF

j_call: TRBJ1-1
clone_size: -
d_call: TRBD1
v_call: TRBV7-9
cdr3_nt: TGTGCCAGCAGCTTACGGACAGGGAGGAACACTGAAGCTTTCTTT
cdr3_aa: CASSLRTGRNTEAFF

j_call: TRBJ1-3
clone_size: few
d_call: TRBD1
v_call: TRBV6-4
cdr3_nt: TGTGCCAGAAGGACAGGGAGGGCTGGAAACACCATATATTTT
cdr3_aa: CARRTGRAGNTIYF

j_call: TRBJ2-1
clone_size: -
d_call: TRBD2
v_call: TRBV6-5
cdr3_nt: TGTGCCAGCAGTTACTGGAGCGGGGGGAACAATGAGCAGTTCTTC
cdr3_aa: CASSYWSGGNNEQFF

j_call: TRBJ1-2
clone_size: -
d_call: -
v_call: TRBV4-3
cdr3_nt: TGCGCCAGCAGCGTTAGCGGAGGGGCGGAATATGGCTACACCTTC
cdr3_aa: CASSVSGGAEYGYTF

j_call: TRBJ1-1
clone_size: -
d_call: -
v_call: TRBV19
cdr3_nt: TGTGCCAGTAGTCAAAACACTGAAGCTTTCTTT
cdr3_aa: CASSQNTEAFF

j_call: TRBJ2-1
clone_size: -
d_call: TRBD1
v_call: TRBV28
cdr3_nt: TGTGCCAGCAGCTCCTGGGACAGGACTAATGAGCAGTTCTTC
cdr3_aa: CASSSWDRTNEQFF

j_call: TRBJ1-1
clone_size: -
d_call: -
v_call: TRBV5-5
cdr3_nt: TGTGCCAGCAGCTTGCAGGGCAGGAACACTGAAGCTTTCTTT
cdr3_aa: CASSLQGRNTEAFF

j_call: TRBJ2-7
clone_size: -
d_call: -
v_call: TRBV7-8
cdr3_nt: TGTGCCAGCAGCTTAGGCCCAGACTACGAGCAGTACTTC
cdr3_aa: CASSLGPDYEQYF

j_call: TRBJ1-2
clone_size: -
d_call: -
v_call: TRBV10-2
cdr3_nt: TGCGCCAGCAGTGAGTCGGTCGGGTCGGCTAGTGGCTACACCTTC
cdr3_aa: CASSESVGSASGYTF

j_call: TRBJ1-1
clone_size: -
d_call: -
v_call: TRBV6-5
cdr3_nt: TGTGCCAGCAGTTATACCAGACAGCTACCGAACACTGAAGCTTTCTTT
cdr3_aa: CASSYTRQLPNTEAFF

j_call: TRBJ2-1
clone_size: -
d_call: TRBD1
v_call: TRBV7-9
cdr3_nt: TGTGCCAGCAGCTTAGCGGGAAAGGGACAGGGGATTTCCTACAATGAGCAGTTCTTC
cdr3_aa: CASSLAGKGQGISYNEQFF

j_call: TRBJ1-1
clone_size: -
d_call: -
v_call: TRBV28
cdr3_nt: TGTGCCAGCAGTTTACCAGCCGAGGGCCACACTGAAGCTTTCTTT
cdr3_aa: CASSLPAEGHTEAFF

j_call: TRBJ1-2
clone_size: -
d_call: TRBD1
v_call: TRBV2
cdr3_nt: TGTGCCAGCAGGTCCATCAGGGGGAACTCTGGCTACACCTTC
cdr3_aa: CASRSIRGNSGYTF

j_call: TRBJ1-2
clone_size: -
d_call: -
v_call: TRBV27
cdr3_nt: TGTGCCAGCAGTTTCTTTCGGAACTATGGCTACACCTTC
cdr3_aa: CASSFFRNYGYTF

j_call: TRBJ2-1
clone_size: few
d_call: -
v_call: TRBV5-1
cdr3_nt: TGCGCCAGCAGCTTGGATGGAGGGTTCAGTGAGCAGTTCTTC
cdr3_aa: CASSLDGGFSEQFF

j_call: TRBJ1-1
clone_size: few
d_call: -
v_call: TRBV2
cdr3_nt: TGTGCCAGCAGTGCTATCCGGAACACTGAAGCTTTCTTT
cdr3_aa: CASSAIRNTEAFF

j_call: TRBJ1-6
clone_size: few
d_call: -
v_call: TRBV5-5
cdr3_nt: TGTGCCAGCAGCTTGCATTTTAATTCACCCCTCCACTTT
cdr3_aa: CASSLHFNSPLHF

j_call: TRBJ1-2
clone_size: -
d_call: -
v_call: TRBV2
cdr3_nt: TGTGCCCGATCACTTCAGATTAGGACGGGGTCAAACTATGGCTACACCTTC
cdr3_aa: CARSLQIRTGSNYGYTF

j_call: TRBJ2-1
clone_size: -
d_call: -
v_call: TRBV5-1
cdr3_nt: TGCGCCAGCAGCTTGTGGCAGGGCAGGGCTCCTGGTGAGCAGTTCTTC
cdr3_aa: CASSLWQGRAPGEQFF

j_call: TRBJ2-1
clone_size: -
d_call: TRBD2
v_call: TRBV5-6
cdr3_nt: TGTGCCAGCAGCCAGACGGGGGGGCCTAGCTCCTACAATGAGCAGTTCTTC
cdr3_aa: CASSQTGGPSSYNEQFF

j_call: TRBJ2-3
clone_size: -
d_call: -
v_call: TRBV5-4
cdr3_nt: TGTGCCAGCAGCTTGGGGCGGGGCGGGGATACGCAGTATTTT
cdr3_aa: CASSLGRGGDTQYF

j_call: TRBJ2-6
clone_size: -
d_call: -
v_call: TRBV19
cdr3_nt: TGTGCCAGTAGCCCGGGAGTCGGTGGGGCCAACGTCCTGACTTTC
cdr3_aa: CASSPGVGGANVLTF

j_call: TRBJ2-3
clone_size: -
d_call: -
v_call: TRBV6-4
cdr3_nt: TGTGCCAGCAGTGTGCTAGCTGGAAGCACAGATACGCAGTATTTT
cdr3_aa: CASSVLAGSTDTQYF

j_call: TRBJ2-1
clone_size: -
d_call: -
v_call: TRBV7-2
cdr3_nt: TGTGCCAGCGGACACGGTGGGGACAATGAGCAGTTCTTC
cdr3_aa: CASGHGGDNEQFF

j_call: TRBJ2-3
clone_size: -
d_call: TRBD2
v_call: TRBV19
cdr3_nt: TGTGCCAGTAGTCCTCGACTAGCGGGGGAAGCAGATACGCAGTATTTT
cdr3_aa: CASSPRLAGEADTQYF

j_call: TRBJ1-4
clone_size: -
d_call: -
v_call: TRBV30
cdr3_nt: TGTGCCTGGAGTGTAGCCGAAAAACTGTTTTTT
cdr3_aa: CAWSVAEKLFF

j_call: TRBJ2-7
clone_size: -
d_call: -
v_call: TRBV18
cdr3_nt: TGTGCCAGCTCACCGGACAGGGAGGGCGAGCAGTACTTC
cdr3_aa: CASSPDREGEQYF

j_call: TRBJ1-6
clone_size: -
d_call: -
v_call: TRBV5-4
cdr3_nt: TGTGCCAGCAGCCCGACGCCCCGGGACAATCGTTCACCCCTCCACTTT
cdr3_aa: CASSPTPRDNRSPLHF

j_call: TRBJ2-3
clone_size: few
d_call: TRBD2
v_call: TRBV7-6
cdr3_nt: TGTGCCAGCAGCTTAGCGCCTAGCGGGTCCACAGATACGCAGTATTTT
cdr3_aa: CASSLAPSGSTDTQYF

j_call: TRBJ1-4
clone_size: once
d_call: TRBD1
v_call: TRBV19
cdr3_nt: TGTGCCAGTAGCGACAGGGGTTCGACTAATGAAAAACTGTTTTTT
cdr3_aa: CASSDRGSTNEKLFF

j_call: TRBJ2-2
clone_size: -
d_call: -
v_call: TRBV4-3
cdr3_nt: TGCGCCAGCAGCCAAGATGGGGGAGGTCCCCTGGCCTCCGGGGAGCTGTTTTTT
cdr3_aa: CASSQDGGGPLASGELFF

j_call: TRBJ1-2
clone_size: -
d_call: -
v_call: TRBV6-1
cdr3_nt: TGTGCCAGCAGTGAAGCAGCTTACTATGGCTACACCTTC
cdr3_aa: CASSEAAYYGYTF

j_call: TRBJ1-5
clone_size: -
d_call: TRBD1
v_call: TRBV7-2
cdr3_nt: TGTGCCAGCAGCCCTGACAGGGAACGTCAGCCCCAGCATTTT
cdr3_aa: CASSPDRERQPQHF

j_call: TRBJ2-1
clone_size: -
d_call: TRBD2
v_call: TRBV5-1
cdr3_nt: TGCGCCAGCAGCGGGGGAAAGGGGCGGGGGGGGATCTCCTACAATGAGCAGTTCTTC
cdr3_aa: CASSGGKGRGGISYNEQFF

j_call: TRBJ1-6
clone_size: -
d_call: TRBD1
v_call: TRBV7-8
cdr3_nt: TGTGCCAGCAGGTCACAGGGGGCGCGGGATTCACCCCTCCACTTT
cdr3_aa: CASRSQGARDSPLHF

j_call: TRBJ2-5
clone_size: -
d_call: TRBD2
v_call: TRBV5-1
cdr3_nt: TGCGCCAGCAGCTTTGCCGGGACTAATCAAGAGACCCAGTACTTC
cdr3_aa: CASSFAGTNQETQYF

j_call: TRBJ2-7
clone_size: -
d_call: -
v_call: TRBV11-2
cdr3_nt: TGTGCCAGCAGCTTACGCGCCGAGACTTCCTCCGAGCAGTACTTC
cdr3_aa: CASSLRAETSSEQYF

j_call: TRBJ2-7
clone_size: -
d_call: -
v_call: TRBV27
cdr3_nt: TGTGCCAGCACCTCAGGGAGGAAAGCCGGGGGATACGAGCAGTACTTC
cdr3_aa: CASTSGRKAGGYEQYF

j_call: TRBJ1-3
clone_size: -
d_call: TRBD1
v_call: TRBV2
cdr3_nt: TGTGCCAGCAGGATGGACAGGCCCTCTGGAAACACCATATATTTT
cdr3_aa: CASRMDRPSGNTIYF

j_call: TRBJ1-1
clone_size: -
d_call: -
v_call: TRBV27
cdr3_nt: TGTGCCAGCAGTTTACCTATCTTGAGGAGCACTGAAGCTTTCTTT
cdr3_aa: CASSLPILRSTEAFF

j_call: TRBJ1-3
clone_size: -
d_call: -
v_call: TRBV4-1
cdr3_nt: TGCGCCAGCAGCCACGCAGGGATAGGAAACACCATATATTTT
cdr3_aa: CASSHAGIGNTIYF

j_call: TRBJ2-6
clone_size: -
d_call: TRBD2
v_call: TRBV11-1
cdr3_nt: TGTGCCAGCAGCCCTCGGCGGGGGAGGTCTGGGGCCAACGTCCTGACTTTC
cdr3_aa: CASSPRRGRSGANVLTF

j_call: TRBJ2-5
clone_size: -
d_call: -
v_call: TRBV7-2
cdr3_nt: TGTGCCAGCAGCTTATCGGGGTTGGAGACCCAGTACTTC
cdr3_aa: CASSLSGLETQYF